Each of the 7 T cell receptor beta chains below was sequenced from the same sample in a study of low-dose radiotherapy and immunotherapy resistance in tumors (dated by TCRdb to between 2021 and 2022). Explained via the paper, the time point label denotes: after trial treatment. The treatment or condition label corresponds to: LDRT plus nivolumab, ipilimumab, low-dose cyclophosphamide and aspirin (RACIN trial). TCRdb names Illumina HiSeq 2500 as the instrument used. Superscript III and a set of TRAV- and TRBV-specific primers were used to synthesize first-strand cDNA, so that both TCRalpha and TCRbeta chains were covered. A roughly 20-cycle PCR with Phusion amplified the TCRs, pairing a constant-region primer with the adapter that was attached to the V primers. TCRdb took the public reads, trimmed them with fastp at Q25, ran MiXCR for clone calling and kept in-frame beta chains. All rows with the same CDR3 protein become a single entry with the most common DNA and genes. This sample has around 60,000 distinct CDR3 sequences in its table, and about a quarter of those were observed once. Approximately 6.4% of the sample goes to the ten largest clones.

This specimen was PBMCs, taken after low-dose radiotherapy plus immunotherapy. The receptors stem from a male donor with prostate cancer.

Comments on this clonotype: It differs at one base from a far larger clone, so likely a read error. This sequence joins TRBV11-2 and TRBJ2-4; D is ambiguous. The CDR3 is 13 residues long. Germline V gene sequence: CDR1 SGHAT, CDR2 FQNNGV. The germline V and J ends were trimmed by 5 bases and 5 bases, with 10 bases remaining between them. The CDR3 spells CASSKAAENIQYF. The CDR3 DNA is TGTGCCAGCAGCAAGGCGGCGGAAAACATTCAGTACTTC.

This clonotype was picked up many times. This rearrangement joins TRBV12-3 or TRBV12-4 to TRBJ1-1; possible D gene TRBD1, 6 bases. CDR3 length: 13 amino acids. V was clipped by 6 bases and J by 8 bases, with 16 bases between them. The CDR3 DNA is TGTGCCAGCAGCCTCCAGGTGGGGGGCGAAGCTTTCTTT. Protein product: CASSLQVGGEAFF.

This clonotype was observed many times. J is TRBJ2-3 and V is TRBV4-2; D perhaps matches TRBD1 (6 bases). V was pared by 4 bases and J by 1 base, with 12 bases between. CDR1 LGHNA and CDR2 YNFKEQ come from the germline V gene. This CDR3 is 15 amino acids long. The chain's CDR3 is CASSPTGDRTDTQYF. DNA for the CDR3: TGTGCCAGCAGCCCGACAGGAGATCGCACAGATACGCAGTATTTT.

This clonotype has more than one count but fewer than ten. The chain carries TRBV30 and TRBJ2-3; D may be TRBD1 or TRBD2 (5 bases each). The V and J ends lost 3 bases and 0 bases respectively, with 7 bases between them. The CDR3 runs to 13 residues. Germline loops: CDR1 GTSNPN, CDR2 SVGIG (reference sequence). As DNA, the CDR3 is TGTGCCTGGAGCTGGGGGAGCACAGATACGCAGTATTTT. It codes for CAWSWGSTDTQYF. The entire variable domain, with the rest obtained from reference TRBV30 and TRBJ2-3, is as follows: SQTIHQWPATLVQPVGSPLSLECTVEGTSNPNLYWYRQAAGRGLQLLFYSVGIGQISSEVPQNLSASRPQDRQFILSSKKLLLSDSGFYLCAWSWGSTDTQYFGPGTRLTVL.

In this sample, this clonotype turned up many times. The chain joins TRBV2 to TRBJ2-5, with a possible D match to TRBD2 (7 bases). Germline loops: CDR1 SNHLY, CDR2 FYNNEI. Trimming cost V 8 bases and J 5 bases, with 15 bases left between them. The length of the CDR3 is 13 residues. CDR3 amino acids: CASGRGTLETQYF. CDR3 DNA sequence: TGTGCCAGCGGGCGGGGGACATTGGAGACCCAGTACTTC.

The V gene is TRBV11-2, the J gene TRBJ2-5; D not resolved. Germline CDR1 is SGHAT and CDR2 is FQNNGV. Trimming took off 3 bases at V and 0 bases at J, with 11 bases between the two ends. The CDR3 contains 15 residues. The CDR3 region has the DNA TGTGCCAGCAGCTTCTCTGACGGAAACCAAGAGACCCAGTACTTC. Translation gives CASSFSDGNQETQYF.

In this sample, this clonotype turned up many times. The V and J genes are TRBV5-1 and TRBJ2-6; D is perhaps TRBD1 (5 bases). V lost 0 bases, J lost 2 bases, and 6 bases lay in between. Germline CDR1 SGHRS, CDR2 YFSETQ. The CDR3 is 15 residues long. In DNA form, the CDR3 reads TGCGCCAGCAGCTTGGAGGGGACTGGGGCCAACGTCCTGACTTTC. Its protein product is CASSLEGTGANVLTF.